The T cell receptor beta chain described here comes from a study of cytomegalovirus exposure and HLA in healthy donors. This clone was observed a few times. The target antigen is unknown. Germline CDR1 reads SGHNT; CDR2 reads YYREEE (reference sequence). V was cut by 5 bases and J by 9 bases, with 9 bases left in between. The CDR3 runs 11 residues. Study conclusions and caveats: When a later analysis compared HLA-associated TCR beta chains with equally common others, the HLA-associated chains turned out to be more clonally expanded and to have lower generation probabilities.

Use of 60 Vbeta and 13 Jbeta primers characterized the PCR. TCRdb's copy holds only in-frame clones and misses some; the assay was immunoSEQ multiplex PCR. The profile shows about 190,000 clones, around 75% of them singletons. This sequence was found in a woman in her twenties or thirties in good health and CMV-seronegative. The chain has TRBV5-4 and TRBJ2-1, with a tentative D call TRBD2 (6 bases). The source material was PBMCs. The CDR3 region has the DNA TGTGCCAGCAGTCGACTAGGTGAGCAGTTCTTC. Protein product: CASSRLGEQFF.